This TCR beta chain derives from a study of T cells expressing NK-cell markers. Study context: Obtained from sorted CD3+CD56+NKG2C+, CD3+CD56+NKG2C- and CD3+CD56-NKG2C+ T cells were the TCR beta repertoires. Seropositivity for HCMV was found in seven of the eight sequenced donors, with one seronegative. Study conclusions and caveats: Whether the expanded NKG2C+ T cell clones recognized HCMV remained unclear. About six donors showed dominant NKG2C+ clonotypes comprising roughly 1.0-7.5% of their CD8+ T cells.

Germline CDR1 is KGHSH and CDR2 is LQKENI. The CDR3 has 15 residues. Regarding this clonotype: The antigen remains unidentified.

TCRdb reprocessed the 5' RACE reads and keeps a single row for each CDR3 protein, giving no DNA. The sample's table shows hundreds of thousands of distinct CDR3 sequences. The TCR was taken from a young man in good health. V gene TRBV18 combines with J gene TRBJ1-5. The sequenced sample was blood T cells: a sorted CD56 or NKG2C T cell subset, CD4+ or CD8+ T cells, or bulk PBMC T cells (not recorded which). The CDR3 here is CASSPLAGNNQPQHF.